Listed here are 29 T cell receptor beta chains from one sample, sequenced in a study of identical twins. MiXCR, run by TCRdb on the 5' RACE reads, gives a single entry per CDR3 protein. The data contain some 1,700,000 distinct CDR3 sequences, around a third of them singletons. Sequencing was done on a sample of cord blood. These receptors were obtained from a newborn girl in good health.

This clonotype was seen a few times. The chain links TRBV3-1 to TRBJ1-2; a weak D match, TRBD1 (5 bases). The CDR3 has 14 residues. Germline V gives CDR1 LGHDT, CDR2 YNNKEL (reference sequence). The ends were cut back, 0 bases at V and 7 bases at J, with 12 bases in the middle. CDR3 amino acids: CASSQDARVLGYTF. The CDR3 coding sequence is TGTGCCAGCAGCCAAGATGCCAGGGTGCTTGGCTACACCTTC.

The rearrangement links TRBV19 to TRBJ2-4; D may be TRBD1 (6 bases). V was trimmed by 6 bases and J by 3 bases, leaving 18 bases between them. Per germline, CDR1 LNHDA and CDR2 SQIVND (reference sequence). The CDR3 is 16 residues long. The CDR3 bases are TGTGCCAGTAGCAAGAGACAGGTCCCCATCAAAAACATTCAGTACTTC. Translation gives CASSKRQVPIKNIQYF.

The V gene is TRBV28, the J gene TRBJ1-1; unclear D gene. CDR3 length equals 15 residues. CDR1 is MDHEN and CDR2 is SYDVKM in the germline V gene. Trimming took 3 bases from V and 2 from J, leaving 13 bases between them. The CDR3 sequence: CASSLYGKANTEAFF. CDR3 sequence (DNA): TGTGCCAGCAGTTTGTACGGGAAAGCCAACACTGAAGCTTTCTTT.

This clonotype was counted only a few times. This sequence joins TRBV6-6 and TRBJ2-1, with TRBD2 matching over 10 bases. Trimming removed 2 bases from V and 8 bases from J; junction bases left unmatched: 6. Looked up from germline, CDR1 is MNHNY and CDR2 is SVGAGI (reference sequence). The CDR3 covers 15 residues. CDR3 region: CASSYPGTSDDEQFF. As DNA, the CDR3 is TGTGCCAGCAGTTACCCCGGGACTAGCGACGATGAGCAGTTCTTC.

This clonotype was observed many times. The chain uses TRBV24-1 and TRBJ2-3; 7 bases map to TRBD2. CDR3 length: 15 residues. CDR1 and CDR2 from the germline V gene are KGHDR and SFDVKD. V was pared by 3 bases and J by 3 bases, with 5 bases of the junction left unmatched. CDR3 coding DNA: TGTGCCACCAGTGATGCGCTTAGCGGGACAGATACGCAGTATTTT. This encodes CATSDALSGTDTQYF.

This clonotype was seen a handful of times. A read error may explain this, as a much larger clone is one base away. The genes are TRBV5-4 and TRBJ1-6; no clear D gene. Trimming pared 2 bases from V and 8 bases from J, leaving 5 bases between. This CDR3 is built from 12 residues. Germline assignment: CDR1 SGHNT and CDR2 YYREEE (reference sequence). This CDR3 is CASSLEHSPLHF. DNA for the CDR3: TGTGCCAGCAGCTTAGAGCATTCACCCCTCCACTTT.

A remark on this clonotype: With a much larger clone just one base away, this may be a read error. The chain carries TRBV20-1 and TRBJ2-7; a weak D match, TRBD2 (6 bases). Germline CDR1 and CDR2: DFQATT and SNEGSKA (reference sequence). V lost 3 bases, J lost 3 bases, and 9 bases lay in between. There are 12 residues in the CDR3. CDR3: CSASGRSYEQYF. The DNA of the CDR3 is TGCAGTGCTAGCGGGAGAAGCTACGAGCAGTACTTC.

The chain uses TRBV5-1 and TRBJ1-1, with 7 bases matching TRBD1. The CDR3 extends over 16 amino acids. Germline values: CDR1 SGHRS, CDR2 YFSETQ. Trimming took 1 base from V and 5 from J; bases not matched to a gene: 11. CDR3 nucleotides: TGCGCCAGCAGCTTGCGAAGGGGACAGCCAATTACTGAAGCTTTCTTT. Its protein product is CASSLRRGQPITEAFF.

J is TRBJ2-1 and V is TRBV6-5; TRBD2 aligns across 11 bases. The trim removed 8 bases at V and 7 bases at J, leaving 10 bases unmatched. This CDR3 has 15 residues. The germline gives CDR1 MNHEY, CDR2 SVGAGI. The CDR3 reads CASALAGGPWNEQFF. CDR3 sequence (DNA): TGTGCCAGCGCCTTAGCGGGAGGGCCGTGGAATGAGCAGTTCTTC.

The chain has TRBV28 and TRBJ1-2, with D hard to call. The CDR3 consists of 12 residues. Germline lookup yields CDR1 MDHEN and CDR2 SYDVKM. V was trimmed by 7 bases and J by 4 bases, leaving 10 bases between them. CDR3 in amino acids: CASTEGAYGYTF. The DNA of the CDR3 is TGTGCCAGCACTGAGGGAGCCTATGGCTACACCTTC.

This chain uses TRBV7-2 with TRBJ1-5; a possible D gene is TRBD1 (6 bases). The germline V and J ends were trimmed by 6 bases and 0 bases, with 12 bases remaining between them. This CDR3 contains 15 residues. In germline, CDR1 is SGHTA, CDR2 FQGNSA. CDR3 protein: CASSLTGISNQPQHF. DNA of the CDR3: TGTGCCAGCAGTCTCACAGGGATTAGCAATCAGCCCCAGCATTTT.

The V and J genes are TRBV11-1 and TRBJ1-2; D possibly corresponds to TRBD1 (6 bases). Germline CDR1 SGHAT, CDR2 FQDESV (reference sequence). The length of the CDR3 is 13 residues. Trimming shortened V by 5 bases and J by 8 bases, and 15 bases separated the two germline ends. CDR3 in amino acids: CASSRDTTQGYTF. As DNA, the CDR3 is TGTGCCAGCAGCCGGGACACAACACAAGGCTACACCTTC.

This clonotype was seen only a few times. This may stem from a read error, because a much larger clone lies one nucleotide away. The rearrangement links TRBV10-3 to TRBJ2-1; no definite D call. Per the germline V gene, CDR1 is ENHRY and CDR2 is SYGVKD. This CDR3 is 11 amino acids long. Trimming stripped 3 bases from V and 13 bases from J, with 10 bases between. In DNA, the CDR3 is TGTGCCATCAGTGACCAAGAGACCCAGTTCTTC. Translated: CAISDQETQFF.

V gene TRBV6-6 combines with J gene TRBJ2-7; TRBD1 might be the D (5 bases). CDR1 and CDR2 (germline): MNHNY, SVGAGI (reference sequence). CDR3 length: 14 amino acids. Trimming removed 4 bases at V and 7 bases at J, with 17 bases between. The CDR3 here is CASSSRGPYNEQYF. CDR3 nucleotides: TGTGCCAGCAGTTCAAGGGGCCCTTACAATGAGCAGTACTTC.

As to this clonotype: At one end, the junction sequence differs from germline, possibly due to a read error. This chain's CDR3 is CAISIRLGGETQCF. The CDR3 region has the DNA TGTGCCATCAGTATTCGACTAGGTGGAGAGACCCAGTGCTTC. The chain couples TRBV10-3 to TRBJ2-5, with D perhaps matching TRBD2 (6 bases). The CDR3 extends over 14 amino acids. The germline CDR1 and CDR2 sequences are ENHRY and SYGVKD.

As regards this clonotype: A much larger clone is a single base away; this may be a read error. This chain connects TRBV29-1 to TRBJ2-1, with TRBD1 identical over 9 bases. J was trimmed by 10 bases and V by 4 bases; bases with no gene match: 2. Germline-derived CDR1 and CDR2 are SQVTM and ANQGSEA. The CDR3 spans 11 residues. The CDR3 here is CSVGDRDEQFF. The DNA for the CDR3 is TGCAGCGTTGGGGACAGGGACGAGCAGTTCTTC.

The rearrangement uses TRBV24-1 and TRBJ1-2; TRBD1 is a possible D gene (6 bases). Germline V gives CDR1 KGHDR, CDR2 SFDVKD. This CDR3 is built from 14 residues. V lost 3 bases and J 2 bases, leaving 9 bases between the germline ends. CDR3 nucleotides: TGTGCCACCAGTGATGCCGACAGGAACTATGGCTACACCTTC. Its protein product is CATSDADRNYGYTF.

This chain connects TRBV7-8 to TRBJ2-7; tentatively, D is TRBD2 (6 bases). Germline V gene data show CDR1 as SGHVS and CDR2 as FQNEAQ. The ends were cut back, 4 bases at V and 7 bases at J, with 23 bases in the middle. This CDR3 comprises 16 residues. The CDR3 DNA reads as TGTGCCAGCAGCTCCACTAGCATCTGGACACACAATGAGCAGTACTTC. Its protein is CASSSTSIWTHNEQYF.

Concerning this clonotype: The germline gene is not matched at one end of the junction; a read error may be the cause. The chain has TRBV5-4 and TRBJ2-3; 12 bases map to TRBD2. Germline CDR1 SGHNT, CDR2 YYREEE (reference sequence). This CDR3 region has 17 residues. CDR3: CASSLGRTSGVTDTQYF. CDR3 nucleotides: TGTGCCAGCAGTTTGGGGCGGACTAGCGGGGTCACAGATACGCAGTATTTT.

The V and J genes are TRBV29-1 and TRBJ1-3; D is uncertain. V was cut by 6 bases and J by 8 bases, with 11 bases left in between. CDR3 length equals 11 residues. Germline loops: CDR1 SQVTM, CDR2 ANQGSEA. DNA for the CDR3: TGCAGCGTCGTCGGGAGAGACACCATATATTTT. Its translation is CSVVGRDTIYF.

This clonotype was recorded a few times. The chain links TRBV20-1 to TRBJ2-3, with 7 bases that match TRBD2. Trimming took 0 bases from V and 2 from J; bases not matched to a gene: 5. The CDR3 consists of 15 residues. Looked up from germline, CDR1 is DFQATT and CDR2 is SNEGSKA (reference sequence). CDR3 coding DNA: TGCAGTGCTAGAGATGGGCTAGCGGTCACAGATACGCAGTATTTT. This encodes CSARDGLAVTDTQYF.

This clonotype occurred a few times. The chain employs TRBV20-1 and TRBJ2-2, with TRBD2 matching over 8 bases. Trimming cost V 8 bases and J 4 bases; bases outside gene matches: 12. Germline CDR1 DFQATT, CDR2 SNEGSKA (reference sequence). This CDR3 spans 15 amino acids. CDR3 sequence: CSTKEIRGGTGELFF. CDR3 nucleotides: TGCAGTACCAAGGAGATACGGGGGGGCACCGGGGAGCTGTTTTTT.

A few counts support this clonotype. The chain carries TRBV12-5 and TRBJ2-1; TRBD1 matches 10 bases. V trimming: 6 bases; J trimming: 4 bases; junction bases outside the gene matches: 6. This CDR3 has 15 amino acids. Germline assignment: CDR1 LGHNT and CDR2 FRNRAP. CDR3 loop: CASGRTGGRYNEQFF. For the CDR3, the DNA is TGTGCTAGTGGCCGGACAGGGGGGAGATACAATGAGCAGTTCTTC.

In its sample, this clonotype was seen a few times. The chain joins TRBV7-2 to TRBJ2-1, with 10 bases matching TRBD2. The CDR3 consists of 17 residues. V trimming: 4 bases; J trimming: 2 bases; junction bases outside the gene matches: 8. CDR1 and CDR2 (germline): SGHTA, FQGNSA. The CDR3 sequence: CASSSSYLAGAYNEQFF. CDR3 nucleotides: TGTGCCAGCAGCTCCAGTTACCTAGCGGGGGCCTACAATGAGCAGTTCTTC.

This chain joins TRBV14 and TRBJ1-1; no clear D gene. Trimming cost V 4 bases and J 4 bases, with 16 bases left between them. This CDR3 has 15 residues. CDR1 is SGHDN, CDR2 FVKESK, per germline. CDR3 nucleotide sequence: TGTGCCAGCAGCCCACGGACTGACTTGGGCACTGAAGCTTTCTTT. This gives the protein CASSPRTDLGTEAFF.

The chain uses TRBV9 and TRBJ2-5, with 7 bases lining up with TRBD1. CDR3 length equals 15 residues. With V trimmed by 3 bases and J by 4 bases, 9 bases remained unmatched. The V gene's germline CDR1 is SGDLS and CDR2 YYNGEE. CDR3 in amino acids: CASSDGQDSSETQYF. The CDR3 DNA reads as TGTGCCAGCAGCGATGGACAGGATTCTTCAGAGACCCAGTACTTC.

V is TRBV2 and J is TRBJ2-6; D ambiguous. This CDR3 is built from 18 residues. The germline V gene has CDR1 SNHLY and CDR2 FYNNEI. Trimming took 3 bases from V and 0 from J, leaving 15 bases between them. The CDR3 coding sequence is TGTGCCAGCAGTGAGTTAGCCCGCCTGGGCTCTGGGGCCAACGTCCTGACTTTC. Amino acid sequence: CASSELARLGSGANVLTF. Full variable domain (rest looked up from reference TRBV2 and TRBJ2-6): EPEVTQTPSHQVTQMGQEVILRCVPISNHLYFYWYRQILGQKVEFLVSFYNNEISEKSEIFDDQFSVERPDGSNFTLKIRSTKLEDSAMYFCASSELARLGSGANVLTFGAGSRLTVL.

This clonotype was seen a handful of times. V and J are TRBV5-6 and TRBJ2-5; TRBD2 aligns across 8 bases. The CDR3 covers 15 residues. The V and J ends lost 2 bases and 3 bases, in that order; junction bases with no gene match: 6. The germline V gene has CDR1 SGHDT and CDR2 YYEEEE. CDR3 region: CASSFSAGEKETQYF. Here the CDR3 DNA reads TGTGCCAGCAGCTTTTCAGCGGGGGAGAAAGAGACCCAGTACTTC.

As concerns this clonotype: A read error may produce the germline difference seen at one junction end. The chain has TRBV27 and TRBJ1-1; weak D call: TRBD1 (6 bases). Per the germline V gene, CDR1 is MNHEY and CDR2 is SMNVEV (reference sequence). The CDR3 is made up of 17 amino acids. This CDR3 reads CACSLKRGALSNTEAFF. The CDR3 coding sequence is TGTGCCTGCAGTTTAAAAAGGGGGGCACTATCGAACACTGAAGCTTTCTTT.